The 7 T cell receptor beta chains in this list originate from one sample, sequenced in a study of CD8 T cells in ankylosing spondylitis. Using its own MiXCR run on the 5' RACE reads, TCRdb lists one record per CDR3 protein. This sample has about 240,000 distinct CDR3 sequences, with approximately 12% found just once. Sequenced sample: blood, either unsorted or a sorted T cell fraction (not recorded which). These receptors all come from a male donor with ankylosing spondylitis or in good health (not recorded which).

At least ten counts were recorded for this clonotype. The J gene is TRBJ2-2, the V gene TRBV27, with D maybe TRBD2 (5 bases). V was shortened by 5 bases and J by 6 bases, with 13 bases between the two germline ends. CDR1 and CDR2 from the germline V gene are MNHEY and SMNVEV (reference sequence). The CDR3 is 14 amino acids. CDR3 sequence: CASSISVGAGELFF. The CDR3 DNA sequence: TGTGCCAGCAGTATTTCCGTCGGGGCCGGGGAGCTGTTTTTT.

There are many counts of this clonotype. This chain joins TRBV3-1 and TRBJ2-5; a weak D match, TRBD1 (5 bases). The V and J ends lost 0 bases and 5 bases respectively, with 13 bases between them. The CDR3 runs 15 residues. CDR1 LGHDT and CDR2 YNNKEL come from the germline V gene (reference sequence). The CDR3: CASSQDRQRSETQYF. The CDR3 coding sequence is TGTGCCAGCAGCCAAGATCGACAGCGCTCGGAGACCCAGTACTTC.

This clonotype was observed a few times. V gene TRBV18 combines with J gene TRBJ1-1; TRBD1 matches 8 bases. Germline V CDR1 and CDR2: KGHSH, LQKENI. The CDR3 loop spans 15 amino acids. V shed 5 bases, J shed 3 bases, and the junction held 8 bases outside the gene matches. For the CDR3, the DNA is TGTGCCAGCTCATCGGGACAGGAGCACTACACTGAAGCTTTCTTT. It translates to CASSSGQEHYTEAFF.

This clonotype was observed a few times. The V gene is TRBV11-2, the J gene TRBJ1-1; D not certain. Per germline, CDR1 SGHAT and CDR2 FQNNGV. This CDR3 has 13 residues. V shed 4 bases and J shed 4 bases, with 10 bases lying between them. The CDR3 sequence: CASSSQVSTEAFF. CDR3 DNA sequence: TGTGCCAGCAGCTCCCAGGTTTCCACTGAAGCTTTCTTT. Full variable domain (remainder filled in from reference TRBV11-2 and TRBJ1-1): EAGVAQSPRYKIIEKRQSVAFWCNPISGHATLYWYQQILGQGPKLLIQFQNNGVVDDSQLPKDRFSAERLKGVDSTLKIQPAKLEDSAVYLCASSSQVSTEAFFGQGTRLTVV.

This clonotype was seen at least ten times. Germline and junction disagree at one end, which may indicate a read error. The chain carries TRBV5-1 and TRBJ2-5; perhaps D is TRBD1 or TRBD2 (6 bases each). Germline values: CDR1 SGHRS, CDR2 YFSETQ. This CDR3 region has 15 residues. The CDR3 nucleotides read TGCGCCAGCAGCCGGGGGCTAGAGTACCAAAAGACCCAGTACTTC. This sequence encodes CASSRGLEYQKTQYF.

This clonotype was recorded at least ten times. Germline and junction disagree at one end, which may indicate a read error. The CDR3 is CASSLDAMETQYF. DNA of the CDR3: TGCGCCAGCAGTTTGGACGCTATGGAGACCCAGTACTTC. J is TRBJ2-5 and V is TRBV5-1; D is uncertain. CDR1 and CDR2 from the germline V gene are SGHRS and YFSETQ. CDR3 length: 13 residues.

There are many counts of this clonotype. CDR3 in DNA: TGCGCCAGCAGCTTGGAACAGTCATGGGGCACTGAAGCTTTCTTT. Translating it yields CASSLEQSWGTEAFF. V is TRBV5-1 and J is TRBJ1-1; D remains unclear. This CDR3 is built from 15 residues. V lost 0 bases to trimming and J lost 4 bases, with 13 bases between them. CDR1 and CDR2 (germline): SGHRS, YFSETQ.